This passage covers 13 T cell receptor beta chains from one sample sequenced in a study of blood T cells in healthy people across ages. Primed by a sample-barcoded 5' primer and a J-beta primer mix, a second PCR proceeded for about 7 to 12 cycles. One entry per CDR3 protein results from TCRdb running MiXCR on the 5' RACE reads. The table includes 800,000 to 950,000 distinct CDR3 sequences, around 48% detected once. Sequencing was done on a sample of blood. The receptor source for this set is a man aged 30 to 39 in good health.

The chain carries TRBV3-1 and TRBJ2-7, with unresolved D. The V gene's germline CDR1 is LGHDT and CDR2 YNNKEL (reference sequence). The CDR3 contains 13 residues. V was trimmed by 4 bases and J by 5 bases, leaving 12 bases between them. DNA of the CDR3: TGTGCCAGCAGCCCGGGTCTTAACCACGAGCAGTACTTC. As protein: CASSPGLNHEQYF.

This rearrangement joins TRBV27 to TRBJ2-5; D perhaps matches TRBD1 (5 bases). V was shortened by 7 bases and J by 11 bases, with 14 bases between the two germline ends. CDR1 MNHEY and CDR2 SMNVEV come from the germline V gene (reference sequence). This CDR3 is 11 amino acids long. In DNA form, the CDR3 reads TGTGCCAGCACAGGGTTCGCTGAGCAGTACTTC. Translation gives CASTGFAEQYF.

This clonotype has just a few counts. The chain joins TRBV4-2 to TRBJ2-3, with 7 bases that match TRBD2. Germline values: CDR1 LGHNA, CDR2 YNFKEQ. V was pared by 0 bases and J by 1 base, with 4 bases of the junction left unmatched. The CDR3 spans 16 residues. CDR3 bases: TGTGCCAGCAGCCAAGAAACGGCGGGGGGCACAGATACGCAGTATTTT. Protein sequence: CASSQETAGGTDTQYF.

V is TRBV20-1 and J is TRBJ2-7, with 10 bases that match TRBD1. The CDR3 runs to 12 residues. Looked up from germline, CDR1 is DFQATT and CDR2 is SNEGSKA (reference sequence). The junction had 6 bases not matched to a gene; V was cut back by 8 bases and J by 5 bases. CDR3 in amino acids: CSPGQGLNEQYF. The DNA for the CDR3 is TGCAGTCCGGGACAGGGGTTGAACGAGCAGTACTTC.

The genes are TRBV11-2 and TRBJ1-5, with a possible D match to TRBD1 (5 bases). CDR3 length: 15 residues. V was shortened by 4 bases and J by 4 bases, with 14 bases between the two germline ends. Germline V lookup: CDR1 SGHAT, CDR2 FQNNGV. This chain's CDR3 is CASSYRGGENQPQHF. The CDR3 DNA reads as TGTGCCAGCAGCTATCGGGGGGGGGAGAATCAGCCCCAGCATTTT. Full variable domain (missing parts from reference TRBV11-2 and TRBJ1-5): EAGVAQSPRYKIIEKRQSVAFWCNPISGHATLYWYQQILGQGPKLLIQFQNNGVVDDSQLPKDRFSAERLKGVDSTLKIQPAKLEDSAVYLCASSYRGGENQPQHFGDGTRLSIL.

With respect to this clonotype: Germline is not matched at one junction end, which may reflect a read error. V and J are TRBV5-1 and TRBJ2-2, with TRBD1 identical over 7 bases. CDR3 length: 14 residues. Germline lookup yields CDR1 SGHRS and CDR2 YFSETQ. The CDR3 coding sequence is TGCGCCAGCAGCACGTTGACAGGGCCCGGGGAGCTGTTTTTC. Translated: CASSTLTGPGELFF.

This clonotype turned up a few times. This chain joins TRBV10-3 and TRBJ2-5; D gene uncertain. CDR1 ENHRY and CDR2 SYGVKD come from the germline V gene. Trimming pared 6 bases from V and 3 bases from J, leaving 8 bases between. CDR3 length: 12 amino acids. CDR3 region: CAIRGIEETQYF. CDR3 DNA: TGTGCCATCAGAGGGATCGAAGAGACCCAGTACTTC.

This clonotype showed up just a few times. J is TRBJ1-5 and V is TRBV10-3; D gene ambiguous. The V end lost 6 bases, the J end lost 4 bases, and 13 bases lay between the germline ends. Germline CDR1 ENHRY, CDR2 SYGVKD. The CDR3 runs to 14 residues. CDR3 region: CAIRGNEPNQPQHF. The CDR3 coding sequence is TGTGCCATCAGGGGTAACGAGCCTAATCAGCCCCAGCATTTT.

This clonotype was detected a few times. The V and J genes are TRBV5-1 and TRBJ1-4; TRBD1 matches at 9 bases. The trim removed 2 bases at V and 3 bases at J, leaving 5 bases unmatched. This CDR3 contains 16 residues. Looked up from germline, CDR1 is SGHRS and CDR2 is YFSETQ. The CDR3 loop is CASSFGQGRSNEKLFF. CDR3 DNA: TGCGCCAGCAGCTTTGGACAGGGGCGGTCTAATGAAAAACTGTTTTTT.

This clonotype appeared a few times. The chain employs TRBV6-2 or TRBV6-3 and TRBJ2-1; no clear D. Germline-derived CDR1 and CDR2 are MNHEY and SVGEGT. V dropped 2 bases and J dropped 2 bases, with 13 bases sitting between them. The CDR3 is made up of 16 amino acids. The CDR3 DNA is TGTGCCAGCAGTTACCTACAAGGTCGAGCCTACAATGAGCAGTTCTTC. It yields the protein CASSYLQGRAYNEQFF.

This clonotype was found a few times. J is TRBJ2-3 and V is TRBV20-1; 12 nucleotides agree with TRBD2. Germline V gene data show CDR1 as DFQATT and CDR2 as SNEGSKA (reference sequence). The CDR3 has 14 amino acids. After removal of 5 bases from V and 5 bases from J, the junction contained 5 bases not matched to a gene. The CDR3 spells CSASSGGAGDTQYF. The CDR3 DNA sequence: TGCAGTGCTTCTAGCGGGGGGGCGGGAGATACGCAGTATTTT.

This clonotype was seen more than once but under ten times. V is TRBV20-1 and J is TRBJ2-1; TRBD1 might be the D (6 bases). The CDR3 length is 13 residues. Germline assignment: CDR1 DFQATT and CDR2 SNEGSKA (reference sequence). V lost 3 bases to trimming and J lost 4 bases, with 10 bases between them. The CDR3 region has the DNA TGCAGTGCTAGGAGGCAGGGGTACAATGAGCAGTTCTTC. Translation: CSARRQGYNEQFF.

The rearrangement joins TRBV2 to TRBJ2-7; tentatively, D is TRBD2 (5 bases). V was cut by 6 bases and J by 2 bases, with 11 bases left in between. This CDR3 region has 13 residues. Germline lookup yields CDR1 SNHLY and CDR2 FYNNEI. CDR3 DNA sequence: TGTGCCAGCAGCAACACTAGTCCCTACGAGCAGTACTTC. Its protein is CASSNTSPYEQYF.